The 9 T cell receptor beta chains below come from one sample, sequenced in a study of blood T cell repertoires in COVID-19. Sequenced by immunoSEQ multiplex PCR; TCRdb stores in-frame clones only, minus some. The sample contains about 490,000 clones, roughly 85% of which appear only once. Sequencing input: peripheral blood. All receptors derive from a human donor in a cohort sampled during active COVID-19.

The genes are TRBV7-9 and TRBJ1-1; D call uncertain. From germline, CDR1 is SEHNR and CDR2 FQNEAQ (reference sequence). The V gene lost 2 bases and the J gene lost 5 bases, with 6 bases spanning the gap. There are 12 residues in the CDR3. The CDR3 DNA is TGTGCCAGCAGCTTACTACAGACTGAAGCTTTCTTT. Translating gives CASSLLQTEAFF.

The rearrangement links TRBV5-1 to TRBJ2-7, with 7 bases that match TRBD1. The germline V gene has CDR1 SGHRS and CDR2 YFSETQ. Germline trimming cut 2 bases from V and 3 bases from J; bases unmatched to any gene: 8. The CDR3 spans 15 residues. CDR3 residues: CASSLIGGTVYEQYF. The DNA for the CDR3 is TGCGCCAGCAGCTTAATAGGTGGGACAGTCTACGAGCAGTACTTC.

The rearrangement links TRBV29-1 to TRBJ2-6; D is perhaps TRBD2 (6 bases). Trimming took off 7 bases at V and 0 bases at J, with 10 bases between the two ends. The V gene's germline CDR1 is SQVTM and CDR2 ANQGSEA. There are 14 residues in the CDR3. DNA of the CDR3: TGCAGCGCCGGAGGGGACTCTGGGGCCAACGTCCTGACTTTC. Protein: CSAGGDSGANVLTF. The variable domain in full, completed from reference TRBV29-1 and TRBJ2-6, reads SAVISQKPSRDICQRGTSLTIQCQVDSQVTMMFWYRQQPGQSLTLIATANQGSEATYESGFVIDKFPISRPNLTFSTLTVSNMSPEDSSIYLCSAGGDSGANVLTFGAGSRLTVL.

The rearrangement links TRBV7-8 to TRBJ2-3, with TRBD2 as a possible D gene (5 bases). This CDR3 spans 16 amino acids. V was cut by 0 bases and J by 7 bases, with 17 bases left in between. CDR1 SGHVS and CDR2 FQNEAQ come from the germline V gene. CDR3 coding DNA: TGTGCCAGCAGCTTAGCTTCCCCCCAGCGAGGGAATACGCAGTATTTT. Amino acids: CASSLASPQRGNTQYF.

The chain recombines TRBV18 with TRBJ2-3, with D perhaps matching TRBD2 (6 bases). The CDR3 covers 13 residues. Germline V lookup: CDR1 KGHSH, CDR2 LQKENI. V lost 2 bases, J lost 7 bases, and 10 bases lay in between. CDR3 region: CASSPYGGNTQYF. Here the CDR3 DNA reads TGTGCCAGCTCACCATACGGGGGAAATACGCAGTATTTT.

The chain is built from TRBV28 and TRBJ1-2; no clear D gene. Deletions cut 2 bases from V and 2 bases from J, with 9 bases between. Germline CDR1 is MDHEN and CDR2 is SYDVKM. The CDR3 is 14 amino acids. The CDR3 DNA is TGTGCCAGCAGTTTAAATCCCGGGAACTATGGCTACACCTTC. Translated: CASSLNPGNYGYTF.

This clone was observed a handful of times. The chain carries TRBV5-4 and TRBJ2-1, with D possibly TRBD1 on 6 matching bases. The V gene lost 4 bases and the J gene lost 8 bases, with 13 bases spanning the gap. CDR1 and CDR2 (germline): SGHNT, YYREEE (reference sequence). The CDR3 extends over 13 amino acids. The CDR3 loop reads CASSQWGLDEQFF. CDR3 coding DNA: TGTGCCAGCAGCCAGTGGGGGCTGGATGAGCAGTTCTTC.

The rearrangement links TRBV20-1 to TRBJ2-1; 8 nucleotides line up with TRBD2. V dropped 3 bases and J dropped 7; count of bases not matched to a gene: 11. Per germline, CDR1 DFQATT and CDR2 SNEGSKA (reference sequence). The CDR3 runs 15 residues. In DNA form, the CDR3 reads TGCAGTGCTAGTATAGCTTCCGGGACTAGTAATGAGCAGTTCTTC. Protein product: CSASIASGTSNEQFF.

V is TRBV11-2 and J is TRBJ1-3, with D uncertain. This CDR3 comprises 14 residues. Germline assignment: CDR1 SGHAT and CDR2 FQNNGV. V was cut by 4 bases and J by 1 base, with 8 bases left in between. CDR3 coding DNA: TGTGCCAGCAGCTACAGTCAATCTGGAAACACCATATATTTT. Protein product: CASSYSQSGNTIYF.